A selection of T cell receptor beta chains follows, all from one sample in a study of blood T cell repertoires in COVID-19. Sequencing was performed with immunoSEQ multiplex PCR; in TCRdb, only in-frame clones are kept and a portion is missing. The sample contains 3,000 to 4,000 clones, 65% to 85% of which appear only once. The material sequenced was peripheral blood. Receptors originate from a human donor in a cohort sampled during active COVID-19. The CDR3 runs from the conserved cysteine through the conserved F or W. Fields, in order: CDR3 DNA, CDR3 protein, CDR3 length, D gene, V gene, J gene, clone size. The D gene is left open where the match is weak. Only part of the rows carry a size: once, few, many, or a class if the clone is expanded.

CDR3 DNA: TGTGCCAGCAGCTCACCCTCGACTAGCTTGGAGACCCAGTACTTC
CDR3 protein: CASSSPSTSLETQYF
CDR3 length: 15
D gene: TRBD2
V gene: TRBV6-5
J gene: TRBJ2-5
clone size: .

CDR3 DNA: TGTGCCAGCTCCGTCAGCGGGCCCTACAATGAGCAGTTCTTC
CDR3 protein: CASSVSGPYNEQFF
CDR3 length: 14
D gene: .
V gene: TRBV19
J gene: TRBJ2-1
clone size: .

CDR3 DNA: TGCGCCAGCAGCTTGGCTAAATACAATGAGCAGTTCTTC
CDR3 protein: CASSLAKYNEQFF
CDR3 length: 13
D gene: .
V gene: TRBV5-1
J gene: TRBJ2-1
clone size: large

CDR3 DNA: TGTGCCAGCAGCGGGGACTCGACGTGGGAGACCCAGTACTTC
CDR3 protein: CASSGDSTWETQYF
CDR3 length: 14
D gene: .
V gene: TRBV9
J gene: TRBJ2-5
clone size: .

CDR3 DNA: TGTGCCAGCAGCCCCCAAGTAAACCCGGGTGGCTACACCTTC
CDR3 protein: CASSPQVNPGGYTF
CDR3 length: 14
D gene: .
V gene: TRBV7-8
J gene: TRBJ1-2
clone size: .

CDR3 DNA: TGTGCCAGCACCCCCGGGGGGGGCCCCCACAATGAGCAGTTCTTC
CDR3 protein: CASTPGGGPHNEQFF
CDR3 length: 15
D gene: TRBD2
V gene: TRBV6-5
J gene: TRBJ2-1
clone size: .

CDR3 DNA: TGCGCCAGCAGCACCCTTGGGGCGGGGGGGCCGGAGACCCAGTACTTC
CDR3 protein: CASSTLGAGGPETQYF
CDR3 length: 16
D gene: TRBD2
V gene: TRBV5-1
J gene: TRBJ2-5
clone size: .

CDR3 DNA: TGTGCCAGCCGTCGGGGGACTGAAGCTTTCTTT
CDR3 protein: CASRRGTEAFF
CDR3 length: 11
D gene: .
V gene: TRBV12-3/TRBV12-4
J gene: TRBJ1-1
clone size: .

CDR3 DNA: TGTGCCAGTAGCCCAGACAGGGCCCACAATGAGCAGTTCTTC
CDR3 protein: CASSPDRAHNEQFF
CDR3 length: 14
D gene: TRBD1
V gene: TRBV19
J gene: TRBJ2-1
clone size: .

CDR3 DNA: TGTGCCAGCAGTTACGGGGGCGTAAATCAGCCCCAGCATTTT
CDR3 protein: CASSYGGVNQPQHF
CDR3 length: 14
D gene: .
V gene: TRBV6-6
J gene: TRBJ1-5
clone size: .

CDR3 DNA: TGTGCCAGTATCGACGGGACAGTAGGGTATGGCTACACCTTC
CDR3 protein: CASIDGTVGYGYTF
CDR3 length: 14
D gene: TRBD1
V gene: TRBV19
J gene: TRBJ1-2
clone size: .

CDR3 DNA: TGTGCCGTAGGCCGTCGACAGGGGGGGACCGGGGAGCTGTTTTTT
CDR3 protein: CAVGRRQGGTGELFF
CDR3 length: 15
D gene: TRBD1
V gene: TRBV7-2
J gene: TRBJ2-2
clone size: .

CDR3 DNA: TGCAGCGTTTTTTTGACCGACTTGCGGGTGAAGAGCTCTGGGGCCAACGTCCTGACTTTC
CDR3 protein: CSVFLTDLRVKSSGANVLTF
CDR3 length: 20
D gene: .
V gene: TRBV29-1
J gene: TRBJ2-6
clone size: .

CDR3 DNA: TGTGCCAGCTCACCCGGACAGGGGCTATCCGGAGTGGCCCAGCATTTT
CDR3 protein: CASSPGQGLSGVAQHF
CDR3 length: 16
D gene: TRBD1
V gene: TRBV18
J gene: TRBJ1-5
clone size: .

CDR3 DNA: TGTGCCAGTACTATCGGGACGGGGGCCTACAATGAGCAGTTCTTC
CDR3 protein: CASTIGTGAYNEQFF
CDR3 length: 15
D gene: .
V gene: TRBV19
J gene: TRBJ2-1
clone size: .

CDR3 DNA: TGTGCCAGCTGGGGGCTAGCGGGGGCGCATACGCAGTATTTT
CDR3 protein: CASWGLAGAHTQYF
CDR3 length: 14
D gene: TRBD2
V gene: TRBV6-5
J gene: TRBJ2-3
clone size: .

CDR3 DNA: TGTGCCAGCAGTCCCGAAAGGTTAACGCACCGGGACAGATTTGGCTACACCTTC
CDR3 protein: CASSPERLTHRDRFGYTF
CDR3 length: 18
D gene: TRBD1
V gene: TRBV2
J gene: TRBJ1-2
clone size: .

CDR3 DNA: TGCAGCGTTGTCTGGTTTGAGGAGACCCAGTACTTC
CDR3 protein: CSVVWFEETQYF
CDR3 length: 12
D gene: .
V gene: TRBV29-1
J gene: TRBJ2-5
clone size: .

CDR3 DNA: TGTGCCAGCAGGAGCGTGGGACAGGGAGGGGACTATGGCTACACCTTC
CDR3 protein: CASRSVGQGGDYGYTF
CDR3 length: 16
D gene: TRBD1
V gene: TRBV2
J gene: TRBJ1-2
clone size: .

CDR3 DNA: TGTGCCTGGGGAATCAGTAACACTGAAGCTTTCTTT
CDR3 protein: CAWGISNTEAFF
CDR3 length: 12
D gene: .
V gene: TRBV30
J gene: TRBJ1-1
clone size: .

CDR3 DNA: TGTGCCAGCACTACTAGCGGGGGGCACACCTACGAGCAGTACTTC
CDR3 protein: CASTTSGGHTYEQYF
CDR3 length: 15
D gene: TRBD2
V gene: TRBV2
J gene: TRBJ2-7
clone size: few

CDR3 DNA: TGCGCCAGCAGCTTGGACGGTAGCTCCTATAATTCACCCCTCCACTTT
CDR3 protein: CASSLDGSSYNSPLHF
CDR3 length: 16
D gene: .
V gene: TRBV5-1
J gene: TRBJ1-6
clone size: .

CDR3 DNA: TGTGCCAGCAGTTCGGGACAGGGGAATTCACCCCTCCACTTT
CDR3 protein: CASSSGQGNSPLHF
CDR3 length: 14
D gene: TRBD1
V gene: TRBV27
J gene: TRBJ1-6
clone size: .

CDR3 DNA: TGCGCCAGCAGCCAAGTTGGGCGTGCCTACGAGCAGTACTTC
CDR3 protein: CASSQVGRAYEQYF
CDR3 length: 14
D gene: .
V gene: TRBV4-1
J gene: TRBJ2-7
clone size: .

CDR3 DNA: TGTGCCAGCAGTGAAGCGCAGGGGACCGGGGAGACCCAGTACTTC
CDR3 protein: CASSEAQGTGETQYF
CDR3 length: 15
D gene: .
V gene: TRBV6-1
J gene: TRBJ2-5
clone size: .

CDR3 DNA: TGCGCCAGCAGCTTGGCAGGGACAGAGAACACTGAAGCTTTCTTT
CDR3 protein: CASSLAGTENTEAFF
CDR3 length: 15
D gene: TRBD1
V gene: TRBV5-1
J gene: TRBJ1-1
clone size: .

CDR3 DNA: TGTGCCAGTCAGTACTCTGGAAACACCATATATTTT
CDR3 protein: CASQYSGNTIYF
CDR3 length: 12
D gene: .
V gene: TRBV3-1/TRBV3-2
J gene: TRBJ1-3
clone size: .

CDR3 DNA: TGTGCCAGCAGCCGCAGCCCGTGGTTCGGACAGGGAATGAACACTGAAGCTTTCTTT
CDR3 protein: CASSRSPWFGQGMNTEAFF
CDR3 length: 19
D gene: TRBD1
V gene: TRBV4-2
J gene: TRBJ1-1
clone size: .

CDR3 DNA: TGTGCCAGTAGTGGGACGACAGGGGCGAACTATGGCTACACCTTC
CDR3 protein: CASSGTTGANYGYTF
CDR3 length: 15
D gene: TRBD1
V gene: TRBV19
J gene: TRBJ1-2
clone size: .

CDR3 DNA: TGTGCCAGCAGTCTTCTACAGGAGGGAAATGGCTACACCTTC
CDR3 protein: CASSLLQEGNGYTF
CDR3 length: 14
D gene: .
V gene: TRBV2
J gene: TRBJ1-2
clone size: .

CDR3 DNA: TGTGCCACCAGCAGAGGGGGGGTTTACAATGAGCAGTTCTTC
CDR3 protein: CATSRGGVYNEQFF
CDR3 length: 14
D gene: .
V gene: TRBV15
J gene: TRBJ2-1
clone size: .

CDR3 DNA: TGTGCCAGCAGTGAGGTCGGACAGGCTAATTCACCCCTCCACTTT
CDR3 protein: CASSEVGQANSPLHF
CDR3 length: 15
D gene: TRBD1
V gene: TRBV2
J gene: TRBJ1-6
clone size: .

CDR3 DNA: TGTGCCAGCAGGGCCCAGGGCGCAGATACGCAGTATTTT
CDR3 protein: CASRAQGADTQYF
CDR3 length: 13
D gene: .
V gene: TRBV6-5
J gene: TRBJ2-3
clone size: .

CDR3 DNA: TGCGCCAGCAGCCAAGTACTAGCGGGGGGGCCTGGTGAGCAGTTCTTC
CDR3 protein: CASSQVLAGGPGEQFF
CDR3 length: 16
D gene: TRBD2
V gene: TRBV3-1/TRBV3-2
J gene: TRBJ2-1
clone size: .

CDR3 DNA: TGTGCCAGCAGCTTAACGACTAGCGGGGGGCAAGAGACCCAGTACTTC
CDR3 protein: CASSLTTSGGQETQYF
CDR3 length: 16
D gene: TRBD2
V gene: TRBV7-3
J gene: TRBJ2-5
clone size: .

CDR3 DNA: TGTGCCAGCTCACCTACTCACGCGCGGGGAACTCGAGGAAACACCATATATTTT
CDR3 protein: CASSPTHARGTRGNTIYF
CDR3 length: 18
D gene: .
V gene: TRBV18
J gene: TRBJ1-3
clone size: .

CDR3 DNA: TGCGCCAGCAGCCGAAGGACCCCGAGCACGGAGGCAGATACGCAGTATTTT
CDR3 protein: CASSRRTPSTEADTQYF
CDR3 length: 17
D gene: .
V gene: TRBV4-1
J gene: TRBJ2-3
clone size: .

CDR3 DNA: TGTGCCAGCAGCCCCTGGGGTAGCGGGGGGGCGCGCACCGGGGAGCTGTTTTTT
CDR3 protein: CASSPWGSGGARTGELFF
CDR3 length: 18
D gene: TRBD2
V gene: TRBV11-2
J gene: TRBJ2-2
clone size: .

CDR3 DNA: TGTGCCAGCAGGGAGCCCGCAAAGAACGAGCAGTACTTC
CDR3 protein: CASREPAKNEQYF
CDR3 length: 13
D gene: .
V gene: TRBV2
J gene: TRBJ2-7
clone size: .

CDR3 DNA: .
CDR3 protein: CASSFGQGAFNIQYF
CDR3 length: 15
D gene: .
V gene: TRBV12-1
J gene: TRBJ2-4
clone size: few

CDR3 DNA: TGTGCCAGCAGTTACCACACGACAGGGGGATGGGGGGAGCAGTACTTC
CDR3 protein: CASSYHTTGGWGEQYF
CDR3 length: 16
D gene: TRBD1
V gene: TRBV6-5
J gene: TRBJ2-7
clone size: .

CDR3 DNA: TGTGCCAGCAGCCTTGGAGCCTCACCCCTCCACTTT
CDR3 protein: CASSLGASPLHF
CDR3 length: 12
D gene: .
V gene: TRBV12-3/TRBV12-4
J gene: TRBJ1-6
clone size: .

CDR3 DNA: TGTGCCAGCAGCCAAGATAGGAAAGGGGCCTACGAGCAGTACTTC
CDR3 protein: CASSQDRKGAYEQYF
CDR3 length: 15
D gene: .
V gene: TRBV3-1/TRBV3-2
J gene: TRBJ2-7
clone size: .

CDR3 DNA: TGTGCCACCGGGGAGCCGACCCCTAACACTGAAGCTTTCTTT
CDR3 protein: CATGEPTPNTEAFF
CDR3 length: 14
D gene: .
V gene: TRBV19
J gene: TRBJ1-1
clone size: .

CDR3 DNA: TGTGCCAGCAGTGGCGGCCGACAGGGGGGATTGGGTGGCTACACCTTC
CDR3 protein: CASSGGRQGGLGGYTF
CDR3 length: 16
D gene: TRBD1
V gene: TRBV2
J gene: TRBJ1-2
clone size: .

CDR3 DNA: TGCGCCAGCAGCCAAGCAGGACAGAGCTACTATGGCTACACCTTC
CDR3 protein: CASSQAGQSYYGYTF
CDR3 length: 15
D gene: .
V gene: TRBV4-1
J gene: TRBJ1-2
clone size: .

CDR3 DNA: TGTGCCTGGAGTGTGGCCGGGGGGGTAGAGTTACAGTTCTTC
CDR3 protein: CAWSVAGGVELQFF
CDR3 length: 14
D gene: TRBD2
V gene: TRBV30
J gene: TRBJ2-1
clone size: .

CDR3 DNA: TGTGCCAGCAGTTATAGCGGCCGAAACTATGGCTACACCTTC
CDR3 protein: CASSYSGRNYGYTF
CDR3 length: 14
D gene: .
V gene: TRBV6-2/TRBV6-3
J gene: TRBJ1-2
clone size: .

CDR3 DNA: TGTGCCAGTAACCGGGACAGAAATCAGCCCCAGCATTTT
CDR3 protein: CASNRDRNQPQHF
CDR3 length: 13
D gene: TRBD1
V gene: TRBV19
J gene: TRBJ1-5
clone size: .

CDR3 DNA: TGTGCCAGTAGTATTTCCGCGGGGGGATACAATGAGCAGTTCTTC
CDR3 protein: CASSISAGGYNEQFF
CDR3 length: 15
D gene: TRBD2
V gene: TRBV19
J gene: TRBJ2-1
clone size: .

CDR3 DNA: TGTGCCAGCAGAGCAGGAGCGGTGGAGCAGCCCCAGCATTTT
CDR3 protein: CASRAGAVEQPQHF
CDR3 length: 14
D gene: .
V gene: TRBV2
J gene: TRBJ1-5
clone size: .

CDR3 DNA: TGTGCCAGCAGTTACCTCCCCACCTCAACAGGGCACTACACCTTC
CDR3 protein: CASSYLPTSTGHYTF
CDR3 length: 15
D gene: .
V gene: TRBV6-2/TRBV6-3
J gene: TRBJ1-2
clone size: .

CDR3 DNA: TGTGCCAGCAGCTTTTACAGGGAACAGGCCTACGAGCAGTACTTC
CDR3 protein: CASSFYREQAYEQYF
CDR3 length: 15
D gene: .
V gene: TRBV7-9
J gene: TRBJ2-7
clone size: .

CDR3 DNA: TGTGCCAGTAGTGTAACAGGGGAAGATCGGAATTCACCCCTCCACTTT
CDR3 protein: CASSVTGEDRNSPLHF
CDR3 length: 16
D gene: TRBD1
V gene: TRBV19
J gene: TRBJ1-6
clone size: .

CDR3 DNA: TGTGCCAGCAGCCGGGGACAGGTCGAGACCCAGTACTTC
CDR3 protein: CASSRGQVETQYF
CDR3 length: 13
D gene: TRBD1
V gene: TRBV11-1
J gene: TRBJ2-5
clone size: .